This entry concerns a single T cell receptor beta chain. This sample is drawn from a study of blood T cell repertoires in COVID-19. Study at large: Whether acute or convalescent, the COVID-19 samples came from the United States, Italy and Spain.

Produced via immunoSEQ multiplex PCR; TCRdb's table is partial and in-frame only. The sample carries 72,000 or so clones, about 81% recorded once. Germline V gene data show CDR1 as SGHAT and CDR2 as FQDESV (reference sequence). Trimming cost V 10 bases and J 5 bases; bases outside gene matches: 2. CDR3 size: 11 residues. The chain employs TRBV11-1 and TRBJ1-2; TRBD1 agrees at 9 bases. The clonotype comes from a human donor in a cohort sampled during active COVID-19. The material sequenced was peripheral blood. CDR3 coding DNA: TGTGCCATACAGGGGGCTTATGGCTACACCTTC. This codes for CAIQGAYGYTF.